This T cell receptor (beta chain) was found in a study of identical twins. This clonotype was picked up a small number of times. cDNA molecules carried unique molecular identifiers, and template switching added a universal primer site. One entry per CDR3 protein, called by TCRdb with MiXCR from the 5' RACE reads. The data show approximately 470,000 distinct CDR3 sequences, 13% to 15% seen once. These data were likewise used in another study, on yellow fever vaccine responses in identical twins.

The TCR comes from a woman aged 18 to 35 in good health. The sample consisted of CD4+ T cells sorted from blood.

The CDR3 spells CASSGSSEQFF. The CDR3 nucleotides are TGTGCCAGCAGTGGGTCGAGCGAGCAGTTCTTC. The chain has TRBV28 and TRBJ2-1; D gene ambiguous. The germline CDR1 and CDR2 sequences are MDHEN and SYDVKM. The CDR3 sequence is 11 residues long. The V and J ends lost 5 bases and 10 bases respectively, with 9 bases between them.